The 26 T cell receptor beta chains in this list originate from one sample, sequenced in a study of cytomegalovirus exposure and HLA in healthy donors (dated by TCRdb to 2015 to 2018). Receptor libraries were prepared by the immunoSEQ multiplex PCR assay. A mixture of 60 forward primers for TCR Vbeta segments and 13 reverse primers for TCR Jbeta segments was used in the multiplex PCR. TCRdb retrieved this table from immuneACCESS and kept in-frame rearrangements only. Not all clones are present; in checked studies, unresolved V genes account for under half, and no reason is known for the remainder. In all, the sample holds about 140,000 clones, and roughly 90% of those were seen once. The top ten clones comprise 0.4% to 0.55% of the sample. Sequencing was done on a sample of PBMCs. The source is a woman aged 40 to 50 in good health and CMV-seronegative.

CDR3 sequence reads: CASSLLAGIGDTQYF. DNA for the CDR3: TGTGCCAGCAGCTTACTAGCGGGGATTGGGGATACGCAGTATTTT. The chain has TRBV7-6 and TRBJ2-3, with TRBD2 matching over 9 bases. Trimming cost V 2 bases and J 6 bases; bases outside gene matches: 6. The CDR3 runs 15 residues. Germline loops: CDR1 SGHVS, CDR2 FNYEAQ.

CDR3 coding DNA: TGTGCCAGCAGCTTATTACCCGGGACAACTAAAGAGACCCAGTACTTC. It translates to CASSLLPGTTKETQYF. The rearrangement links TRBV11-3 to TRBJ2-5, with D perhaps TRBD1 (6 bases). Per germline, CDR1 SGHNT and CDR2 YENEEA. Trimming left V 2 bases short and J 3 bases short, with 16 bases between. This CDR3 is built from 16 residues.

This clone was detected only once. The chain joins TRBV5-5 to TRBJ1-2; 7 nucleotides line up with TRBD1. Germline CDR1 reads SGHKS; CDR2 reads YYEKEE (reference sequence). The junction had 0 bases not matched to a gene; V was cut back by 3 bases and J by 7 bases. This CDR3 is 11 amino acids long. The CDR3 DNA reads TGTGCCAGCAGCTGGGACAGTGGCTACACCTTC. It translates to CASSWDSGYTF.

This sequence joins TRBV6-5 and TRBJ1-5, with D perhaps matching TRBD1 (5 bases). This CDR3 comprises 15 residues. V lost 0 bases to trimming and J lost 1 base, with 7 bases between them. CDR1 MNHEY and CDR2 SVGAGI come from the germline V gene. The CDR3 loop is CASSYSGGSNQPQHF. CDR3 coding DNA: TGTGCCAGCAGTTACTCGGGGGGGAGCAATCAGCCCCAGCATTTT.

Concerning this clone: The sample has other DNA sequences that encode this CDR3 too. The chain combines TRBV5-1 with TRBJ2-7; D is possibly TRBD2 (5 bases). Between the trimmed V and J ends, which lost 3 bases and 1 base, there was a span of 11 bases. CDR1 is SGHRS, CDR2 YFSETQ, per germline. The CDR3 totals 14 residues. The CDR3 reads CASSYQGSSYEQYF. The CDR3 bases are TGCGCCAGCAGCTATCAAGGGAGTTCCTACGAGCAGTACTTC.

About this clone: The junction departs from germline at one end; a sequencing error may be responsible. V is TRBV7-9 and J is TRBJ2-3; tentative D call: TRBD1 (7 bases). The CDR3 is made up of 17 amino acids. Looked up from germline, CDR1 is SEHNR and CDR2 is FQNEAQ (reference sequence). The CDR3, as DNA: TGTTCCAGCAGCTTCACCCCTGGAGGGGGCAGTGCAGATACGCAGTATTTT. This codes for CSSSFTPGGGSADTQYF.

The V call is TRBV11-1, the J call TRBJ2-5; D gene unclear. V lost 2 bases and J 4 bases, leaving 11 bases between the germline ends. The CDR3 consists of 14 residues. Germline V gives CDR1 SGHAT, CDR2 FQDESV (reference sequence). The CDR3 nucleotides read TGTGCCAGCAGCTTAACGCGCAACGGAGAGACCCAGTACTTC. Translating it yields CASSLTRNGETQYF.

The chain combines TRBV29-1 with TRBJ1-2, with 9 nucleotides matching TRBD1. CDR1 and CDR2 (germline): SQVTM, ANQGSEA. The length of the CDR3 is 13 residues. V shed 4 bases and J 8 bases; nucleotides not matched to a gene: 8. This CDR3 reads CSVAVGQGGGYTF. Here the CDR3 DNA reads TGCAGCGTTGCGGTGGGACAGGGTGGCGGCTACACCTTC.

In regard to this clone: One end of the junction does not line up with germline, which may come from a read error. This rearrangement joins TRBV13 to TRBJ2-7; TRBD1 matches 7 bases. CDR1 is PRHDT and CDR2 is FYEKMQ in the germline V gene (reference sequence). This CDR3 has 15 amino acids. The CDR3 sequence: CASSLKSFGTVSPAF. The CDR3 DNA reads TGTGCCAGCAGCTTAAAATCCTTTGGGACAGTCAGCCCTGCCTTC.

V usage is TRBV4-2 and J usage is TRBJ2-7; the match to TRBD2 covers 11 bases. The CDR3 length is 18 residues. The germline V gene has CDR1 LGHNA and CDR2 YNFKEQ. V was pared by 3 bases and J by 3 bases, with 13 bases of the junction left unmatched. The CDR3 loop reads CASSHPPGLADQGYEQYF. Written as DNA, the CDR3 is TGTGCCAGCAGCCATCCGCCGGGACTAGCGGACCAGGGCTACGAGCAGTACTTC.

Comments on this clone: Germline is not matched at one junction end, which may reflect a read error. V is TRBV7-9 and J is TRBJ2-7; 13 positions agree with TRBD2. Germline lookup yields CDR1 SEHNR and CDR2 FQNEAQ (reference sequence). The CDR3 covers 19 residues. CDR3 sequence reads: CSSSIKGLAGPRATYEQYF. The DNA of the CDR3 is TGTTCCAGCAGCATAAAGGGACTAGCGGGACCCCGCGCTACCTACGAGCAGTACTTC.

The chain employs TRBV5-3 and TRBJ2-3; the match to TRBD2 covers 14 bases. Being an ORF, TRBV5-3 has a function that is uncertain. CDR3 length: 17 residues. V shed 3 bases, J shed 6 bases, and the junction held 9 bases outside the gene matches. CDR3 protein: CARSSPGLAGAPDTQYF. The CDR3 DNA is TGTGCCAGAAGCTCCCCGGGACTAGCGGGAGCCCCGGATACGCAGTATTTT.

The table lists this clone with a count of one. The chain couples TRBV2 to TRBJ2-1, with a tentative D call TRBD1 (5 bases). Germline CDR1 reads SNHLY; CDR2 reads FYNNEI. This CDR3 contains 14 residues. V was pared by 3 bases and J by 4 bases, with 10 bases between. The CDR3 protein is CASSDSRVYNEQFF. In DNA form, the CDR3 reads TGTGCCAGCAGTGATTCCAGGGTGTACAATGAGCAGTTCTTC.

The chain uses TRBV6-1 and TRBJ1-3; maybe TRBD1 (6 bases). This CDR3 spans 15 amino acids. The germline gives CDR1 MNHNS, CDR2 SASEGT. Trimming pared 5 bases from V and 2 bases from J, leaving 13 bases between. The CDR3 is CASSRSGTTGNTIYF. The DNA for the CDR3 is TGTGCCAGCAGTAGATCCGGGACAACTGGAAACACCATATATTTT.

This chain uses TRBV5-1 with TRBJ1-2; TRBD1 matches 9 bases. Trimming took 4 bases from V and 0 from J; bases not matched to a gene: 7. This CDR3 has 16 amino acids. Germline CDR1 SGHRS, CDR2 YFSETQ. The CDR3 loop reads CASSAGQGYPNYGYTF. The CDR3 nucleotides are TGCGCCAGCAGCGCCGGACAGGGGTACCCTAACTATGGCTACACCTTC.

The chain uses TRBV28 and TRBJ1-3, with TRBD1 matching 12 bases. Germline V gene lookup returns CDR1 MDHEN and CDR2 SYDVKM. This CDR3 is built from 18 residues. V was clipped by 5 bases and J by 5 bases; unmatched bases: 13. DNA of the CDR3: TGTGCCAGCAGTCCCTCCAACCCGGGACAGGGGGCGAGAAACACCATATATTTT. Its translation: CASSPSNPGQGARNTIYF.

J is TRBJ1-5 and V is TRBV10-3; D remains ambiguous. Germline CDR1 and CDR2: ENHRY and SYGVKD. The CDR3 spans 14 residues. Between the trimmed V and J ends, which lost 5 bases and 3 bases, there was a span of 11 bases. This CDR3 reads CAISSEGYNQPQHF. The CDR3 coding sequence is TGTGCCATCAGTAGCGAGGGCTACAATCAGCCCCAGCATTTT.

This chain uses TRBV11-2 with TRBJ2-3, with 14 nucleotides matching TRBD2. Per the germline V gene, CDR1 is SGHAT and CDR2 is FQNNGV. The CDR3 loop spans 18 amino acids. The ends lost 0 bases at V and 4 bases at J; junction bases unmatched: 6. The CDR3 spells CASSLDVGLAGGSDTQYF. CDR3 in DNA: TGTGCCAGCAGCTTAGATGTTGGACTAGCGGGGGGATCAGATACGCAGTATTTT.

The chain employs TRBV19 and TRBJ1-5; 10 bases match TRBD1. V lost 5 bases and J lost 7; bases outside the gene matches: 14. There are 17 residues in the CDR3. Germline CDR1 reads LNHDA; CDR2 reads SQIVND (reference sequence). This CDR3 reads CASSLGPGTGDLQPQHF. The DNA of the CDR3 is TGTGCCAGTAGTCTCGGCCCCGGGACAGGGGACTTACAGCCCCAGCATTTT.

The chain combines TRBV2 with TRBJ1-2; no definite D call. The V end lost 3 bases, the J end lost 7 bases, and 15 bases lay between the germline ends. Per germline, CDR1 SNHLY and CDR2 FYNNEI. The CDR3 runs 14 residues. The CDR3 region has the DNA TGTGCCAGCAGTGAGACCCCGGGGTTGGGTGGCTACACCTTC. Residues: CASSETPGLGGYTF.

DNA for the CDR3: TGTGCCAGCAGCCCCCGGACAGGGATGTACGAGCAGTACTTC. As protein: CASSPRTGMYEQYF. The chain combines TRBV7-9 with TRBJ2-5; 8 nucleotides line up with TRBD1. Gene TRBJ2-7 matches the end of the DNA better, so the J call may be wrong. Germline V gene sequence: CDR1 SEHNR, CDR2 FQNEAQ (reference sequence). The CDR3 sequence is 14 residues long.

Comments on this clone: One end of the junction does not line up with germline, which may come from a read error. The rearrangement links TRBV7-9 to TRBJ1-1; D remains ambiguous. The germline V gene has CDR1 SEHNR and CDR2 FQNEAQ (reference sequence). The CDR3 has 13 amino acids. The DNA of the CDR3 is TGTTCCAGCAGCTTATATCTGAACACTGAAGCTTTCTTT. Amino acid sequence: CSSSLYLNTEAFF.

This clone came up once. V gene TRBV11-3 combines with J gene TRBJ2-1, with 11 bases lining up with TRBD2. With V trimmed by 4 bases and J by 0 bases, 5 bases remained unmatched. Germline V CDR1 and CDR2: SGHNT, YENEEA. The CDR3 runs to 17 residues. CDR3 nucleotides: TGTGCCAGCAGCTATACTAGCGGGGGCATCTCCTACAATGAGCAGTTCTTC. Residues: CASSYTSGGISYNEQFF.

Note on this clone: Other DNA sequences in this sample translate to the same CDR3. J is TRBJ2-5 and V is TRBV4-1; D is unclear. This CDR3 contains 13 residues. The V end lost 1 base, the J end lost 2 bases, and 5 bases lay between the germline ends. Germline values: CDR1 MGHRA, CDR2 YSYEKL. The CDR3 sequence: CASSQARQETQYF. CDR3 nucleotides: TGCGCCAGCAGCCAAGCTCGGCAAGAGACCCAGTACTTC.

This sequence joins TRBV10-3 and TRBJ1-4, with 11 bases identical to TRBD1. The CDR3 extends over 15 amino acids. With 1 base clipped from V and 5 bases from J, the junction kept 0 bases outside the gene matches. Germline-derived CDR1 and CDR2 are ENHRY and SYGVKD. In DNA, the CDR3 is TGTGCCATCAGTGAGTGGGACAGGGGGAATGAAAAACTGTTTTTT. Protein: CAISEWDRGNEKLFF.

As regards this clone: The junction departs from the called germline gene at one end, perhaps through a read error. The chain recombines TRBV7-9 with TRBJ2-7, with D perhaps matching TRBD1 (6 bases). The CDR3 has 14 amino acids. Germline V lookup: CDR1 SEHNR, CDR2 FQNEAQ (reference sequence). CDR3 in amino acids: CSSSITGTPYEQYF. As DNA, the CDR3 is TGTTCCAGCAGCATAACCGGGACACCCTACGAGCAGTACTTC.